This TCR beta chain was identified in a study of response to subunit inactivated influenza vaccine. This clonotype appeared many times. Its antigen is not identified. Points from the study as a whole: It was suggested by the authors that few new T cells are recruited by each seasonal influenza vaccination.

TCRdb redid the calling of the RT-PCR reads with MiXCR, one entry per CDR3 protein. The sample records about 500,000 distinct CDR3 sequences, 16% being singletons. Germline assignment: CDR1 MNHNS and CDR2 SASEGT. This CDR3 is 13 amino acids long. The V segment lost 6 bases and the J segment 0 bases; nucleotides outside the gene matches: 1. V gene TRBV6-1 combines with J gene TRBJ1-2, with 7 nucleotides matching TRBD1. Sequenced material: CD4+ T cells sorted from PBMCs, taken around 25 months after vaccination. The clonotype was recovered from a man between 50 and 70 years old who received an inactivated influenza vaccine. The CDR3 protein is CASSDRANYGYTF. As DNA, the CDR3 is TGTGCCAGCAGCGACAGGGCTAACTATGGCTACACCTTC.